Listed below are T cell receptor beta chains from one sample, sequenced in a study of CXCR3-negative and CXCR3-positive naive CD8 T cells. TCRdb re-called the 5' RACE reads, yielding one record per CDR3 amino acid sequence without DNA. The sample holds about 63,000 distinct CDR3 sequences. Source material: naive CXCR3+ CD8+ T cells from blood. Receptors originate from a human donor in good health. Some clones in this sample may be carry-over from other donors' samples. CDR3s include the opening cysteine and the closing phenylalanine or tryptophan. Clone size is shown for a subset of rows, as once, few, many or a class of expanded clone.

abundance	j_gene	len	v_gene	CDR3aa
NA	TRBJ2-3	14	TRBV6-2/TRBV6-3	CASSYVGVTDTQYF
NA	TRBJ1-2	13	TRBV9	CASSVGRSYGYTF
NA	TRBJ2-5	13	TRBV6-2/TRBV6-3	CASSYPKKETQYF
NA	TRBJ2-3	16	TRBV11-1	CASSFPRGRTTDTQYF
NA	TRBJ2-1	15	TRBV27	CASSLSVQGYNEQFF
medium-sized	TRBJ1-4	15	TRBV15	CATSRGIGTNEKLFF
NA	TRBJ2-3	13	TRBV4-3	CASSQVTKDTQYF
NA	TRBJ1-1	12	TRBV5-6	CASSFGTGEAFF
NA	TRBJ2-5	17	TRBV5-4	CASSYLGRGTFQETQYF
NA	TRBJ1-2	15	TRBV9	CASSVVDSPIYGYTF
NA	TRBJ2-7	14	TRBV13	CASSLRGVSYEQYF
NA	TRBJ2-5	13	TRBV3-1	CASSGLAKETQYF
NA	TRBJ2-5	13	TRBV29-1	CSVGLAGPGAQYF
NA	TRBJ2-7	13	TRBV29-1	CSVVRGDGDEQYF
NA	TRBJ2-2	15	TRBV28	CASRGQGGNTGELFF
NA	TRBJ1-1	11	TRBV7-8	CASSLQTEAFF
NA	TRBJ2-1	13	TRBV7-7	CASSLQGANEQFF
NA	TRBJ2-1	13	TRBV29-1	CSVEPTGGYEQFF
NA	TRBJ2-5	15	TRBV5-1	CASSGWTGFQETQYF
NA	TRBJ1-2	14	TRBV7-2	CASSLEGTYYGYTF
NA	TRBJ2-2	11	TRBV19	CASLTAGELFF
NA	TRBJ2-7	11	TRBV30	CAWSKNDEQYF
NA	TRBJ2-7	15	TRBV29-1	CSVEEGLAGAYEQYF
NA	TRBJ2-6	14	TRBV4-3	CASSHSSGANVLTF
NA	TRBJ1-1	12	TRBV18	CASSPPRTEAFF
NA	TRBJ2-7	14	TRBV28	CASSLGQEIYEQYF
NA	TRBJ1-2	11	TRBV12-3/TRBV12-4	CASSGGDGYTF
NA	TRBJ1-1	16	TRBV5-1	CASSYRDRGFGTEAFF
NA	TRBJ2-7	17	TRBV12-5	CASGSGLAGLSSYEQYF
NA	TRBJ2-2	14	TRBV30	CASSGTINTGELFF
NA	TRBJ2-7	15	TRBV7-2	CASSLEAASRGEQYF
NA	TRBJ2-1	16	TRBV20-1	CSARDPGTEPYNEQFF
NA	TRBJ2-1	14	TRBV5-1	CASSPGTGHNEQFF
NA	TRBJ1-1	12	TRBV2	CALDGVNTEAFF
NA	TRBJ2-7	14	TRBV20-1	CSVRGGQDSYEQYF
NA	TRBJ2-7	16	TRBV6-2/TRBV6-3	CASSYSTGQGRYEQYF
NA	TRBJ2-7	15	TRBV7-2	CASSLHPGIAYEQYF
NA	TRBJ1-5	15	TRBV5-5	CASSLGPMYNQPQHF
NA	TRBJ2-1	15	TRBV20-1	CSASDEAQPYNEQFF
NA	TRBJ2-5	14	TRBV7-9	CASSLAGPQETQYF
NA	TRBJ2-4	14	TRBV2	CASTAGVTKNIQYF
NA	TRBJ1-2	15	TRBV27	CASSQVTGNSYGYTF
NA	TRBJ2-1	18	TRBV28	CASPPGLAGGPTYNEQFF
NA	TRBJ2-1	16	TRBV29-1	CSVYGTSGRGYNEQFF
NA	TRBJ2-7	13	TRBV19	CASKFRGSYEQYF